A selection of T cell receptor beta chains follows, all from one sample in a study of cytomegalovirus exposure and HLA in healthy donors. Clones were sequenced by immunoSEQ multiplex PCR, and TCRdb holds only the in-frame ones, with some missing. The profile shows 130,000 to 150,000 clones, more than 65% of them singletons. The material sequenced was PBMCs. Receptors originate from a man aged 30 to 45 in good health and CMV-seropositive. The CDR3 runs from the conserved cysteine through the conserved F or W. A D gene is named only where the DNA matches it firmly. Size values are once, few and many counts, or a class for expanded clones, and some rows have none.

j_call v_call clone_size d_call cdr3_nt cdr3_aa
TRBJ1-4 TRBV25-1 . . TGTGCCAGCAGTGAATATTCCCCGGGGGGACTGTTTTTT CASSEYSPGGLFF
TRBJ2-1 TRBV6-1 . . TGTGCCATCTTATCGGACAGAAACAATGAGCAGTTCTTC CAILSDRNNEQFF
TRBJ2-1 TRBV9 few . TGTGCCAGCAGCGTAGGGCAGGGAACGGTTGAGCAGTTCTTC CASSVGQGTVEQFF
TRBJ2-2 TRBV7-9 . . TGTGCCAGCAACAGGGCGAACACCGGGGAGCTGTTTTTT CASNRANTGELFF
TRBJ1-2 TRBV5-6 . . TGTGCCAGCAGCTTTTATGAGGGTATCACTGGCTACACCTTC CASSFYEGITGYTF
TRBJ2-7 TRBV27 . . TGTGCCAGCAGTTTATCGTGGGGGGATGAGCAGTACTTC CASSLSWGDEQYF
TRBJ1-2 TRBV12-5 . . TGTGCTAGTGGTTTTTTTCCGAGCTATGGCTACACCTTC CASGFFPSYGYTF
TRBJ2-1 TRBV5-1 . TRBD2 TGCGCCAGCAGCTTTGTAGCGGGAGGAGGGAATGAGCAGTTCTTC CASSFVAGGGNEQFF
TRBJ2-1 TRBV7-9 . . TGTGCCAGCATTGGAGGAGGGTTTGGAGGGGAGCAGTTCTTC CASIGGGFGGEQFF
TRBJ2-3 TRBV28 few TRBD2 TGTGCCAGCAGCCTAACTAGCGGGGGACAGGTTACGCAGTATTTT CASSLTSGGQVTQYF
TRBJ2-7 TRBV19 . . TGTGCCAGTAACCAGGGGAGCGATGAGCAGTACTTC CASNQGSDEQYF
TRBJ2-7 TRBV7-2 . TRBD1 TGTGCCAGCAGCTTAGGATCGGACAGGGGTATCCTGTACTTC CASSLGSDRGILYF
TRBJ1-1 TRBV7-6 . . TGTGCCAGCAGCGACGTTCGGGGAATTTTCACTGAAGCTTTCTTT CASSDVRGIFTEAFF
TRBJ2-1 TRBV15 . TRBD1 TGTGCCACCAGCAAAGCGGGACAGGGTGACCATGAGCAGTTCTTC CATSKAGQGDHEQFF
TRBJ1-2 TRBV27 . . TGTGCCAGCAGTTTGACGGTGGGCGAGGGCTACACCTTC CASSLTVGEGYTF
TRBJ1-1 TRBV11-1 . . TGTGCCAGCAGCTTAATTTTGGAGGGGGAAGCTTTCTTT CASSLILEGEAFF
TRBJ1-1 TRBV18 few TRBD1 TGTGCCAGCTCACCACTCAAGTTCACAGGGGGGAACACTGAAGCTTTCTTT CASSPLKFTGGNTEAFF
TRBJ2-3 TRBV30 . TRBD1 TGTGCCTGGTCCCCCGGACAGGGGGTAACAGATACGCAGTATTTT CAWSPGQGVTDTQYF
TRBJ2-3 TRBV15 . TRBD2 TGTGCCACCAGCAGAGCCCCCGGGAGGGCCTCAGATACGCAGTATTTT CATSRAPGRASDTQYF
TRBJ2-7 TRBV5-1 once . TGCGCCAGCAGCTTGGGTACGGGGGCCTACGAGCAGTACTTC CASSLGTGAYEQYF
TRBJ1-2 TRBV11-2 . . TGTGCCAGCAGCATTAACAGCTATGGCTACACCTTC CASSINSYGYTF
TRBJ1-6 TRBV6-6 . TRBD1 TGTGCCAGCAGTTTACGGACAGGAAATTCACCCCTCCACTTT CASSLRTGNSPLHF
TRBJ2-7 TRBV7-9 . . TGTGCCAGCAGCTCGATACAGGGCTACGAGCAGTACTTC CASSSIQGYEQYF